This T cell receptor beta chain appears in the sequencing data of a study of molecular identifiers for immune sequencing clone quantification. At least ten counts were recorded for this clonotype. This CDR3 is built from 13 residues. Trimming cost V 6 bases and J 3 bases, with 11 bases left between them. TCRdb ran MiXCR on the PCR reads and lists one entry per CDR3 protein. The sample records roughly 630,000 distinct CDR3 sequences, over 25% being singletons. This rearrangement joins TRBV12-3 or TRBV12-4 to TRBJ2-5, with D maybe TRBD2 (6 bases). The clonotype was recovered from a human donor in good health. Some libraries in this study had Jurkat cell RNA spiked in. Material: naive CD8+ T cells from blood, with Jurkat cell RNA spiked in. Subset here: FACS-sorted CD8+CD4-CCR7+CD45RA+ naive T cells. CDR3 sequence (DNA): TGTGCCAGCAGCGGGGACTTCGAAGAGACCCAGTACTTC. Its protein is CASSGDFEETQYF.